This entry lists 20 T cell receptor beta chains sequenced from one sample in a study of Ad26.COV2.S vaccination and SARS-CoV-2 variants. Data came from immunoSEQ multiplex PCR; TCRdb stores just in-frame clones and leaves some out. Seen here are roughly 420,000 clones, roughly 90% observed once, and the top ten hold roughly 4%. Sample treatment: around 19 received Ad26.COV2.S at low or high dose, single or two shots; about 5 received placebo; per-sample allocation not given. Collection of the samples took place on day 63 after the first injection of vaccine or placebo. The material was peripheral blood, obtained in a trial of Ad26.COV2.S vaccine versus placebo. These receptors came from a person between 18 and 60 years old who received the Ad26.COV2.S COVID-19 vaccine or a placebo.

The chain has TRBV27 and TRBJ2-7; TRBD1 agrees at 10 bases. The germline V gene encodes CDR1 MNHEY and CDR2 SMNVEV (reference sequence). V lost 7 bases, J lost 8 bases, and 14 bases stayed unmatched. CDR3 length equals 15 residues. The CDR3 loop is CASTLSGTGAFQQYF. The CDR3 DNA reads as TGTGCCAGCACCCTATCGGGGACAGGGGCCTTTCAGCAGTACTTC.

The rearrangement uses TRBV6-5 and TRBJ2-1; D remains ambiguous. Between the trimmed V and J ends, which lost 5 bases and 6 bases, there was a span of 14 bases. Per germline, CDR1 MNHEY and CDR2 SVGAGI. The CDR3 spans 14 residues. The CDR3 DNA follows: TGTGCCAGCAGTCCCCGGAACAGTGGCAATGAGCAGTTCTTC. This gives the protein CASSPRNSGNEQFF.

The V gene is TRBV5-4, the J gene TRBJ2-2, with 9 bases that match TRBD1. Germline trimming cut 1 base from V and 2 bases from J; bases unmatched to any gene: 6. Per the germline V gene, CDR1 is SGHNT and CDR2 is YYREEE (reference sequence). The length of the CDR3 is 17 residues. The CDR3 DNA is TGTGCCAGCAGCTTGCATGGTACAGGGGGCAACACCGGGGAGCTGTTTTTT. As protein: CASSLHGTGGNTGELFF.

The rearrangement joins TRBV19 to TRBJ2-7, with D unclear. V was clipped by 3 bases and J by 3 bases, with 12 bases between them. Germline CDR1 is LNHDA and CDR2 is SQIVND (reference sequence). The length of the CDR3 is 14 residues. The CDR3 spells CASSIWFGFYEQYF. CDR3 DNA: TGTGCCAGTAGTATTTGGTTCGGTTTCTACGAGCAGTACTTC.

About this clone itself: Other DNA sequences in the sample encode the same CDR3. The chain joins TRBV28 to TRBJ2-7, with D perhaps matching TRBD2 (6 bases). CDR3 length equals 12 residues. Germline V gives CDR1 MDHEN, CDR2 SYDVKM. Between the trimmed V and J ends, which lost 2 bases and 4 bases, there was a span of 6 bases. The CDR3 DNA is TGTGCCAGCAGTTTAGGGAGGTACGAGCAGTACTTC. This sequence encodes CASSLGRYEQYF.

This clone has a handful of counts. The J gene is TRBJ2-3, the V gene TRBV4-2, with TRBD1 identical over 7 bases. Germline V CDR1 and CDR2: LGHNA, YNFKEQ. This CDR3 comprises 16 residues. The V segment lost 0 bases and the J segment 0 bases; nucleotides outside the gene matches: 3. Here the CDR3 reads CASSQEQGFSTDTQYF. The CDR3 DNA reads TGTGCCAGCAGCCAAGAACAGGGGTTTAGCACAGATACGCAGTATTTT.

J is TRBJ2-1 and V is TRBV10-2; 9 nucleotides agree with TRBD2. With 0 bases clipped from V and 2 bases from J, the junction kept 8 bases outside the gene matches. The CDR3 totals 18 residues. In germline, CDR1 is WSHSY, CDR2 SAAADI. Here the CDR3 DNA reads TGCGCCAGCAGTGAGTCGGCTAGCGGGGTTTCCCCCTACAATGAGCAGTTCTTC. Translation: CASSESASGVSPYNEQFF.

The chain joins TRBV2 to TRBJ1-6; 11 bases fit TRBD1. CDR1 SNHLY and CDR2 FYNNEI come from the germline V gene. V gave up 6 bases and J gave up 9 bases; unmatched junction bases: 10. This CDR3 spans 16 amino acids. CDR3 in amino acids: CASSAGTGGRVSPLHF. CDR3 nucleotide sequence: TGTGCCAGCAGCGCCGGGACAGGGGGTCGTGTTTCACCCCTCCACTTT.

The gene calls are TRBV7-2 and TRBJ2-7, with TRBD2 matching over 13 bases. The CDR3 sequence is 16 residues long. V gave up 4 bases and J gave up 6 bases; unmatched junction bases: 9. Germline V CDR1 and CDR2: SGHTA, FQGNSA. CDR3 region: CASSSSPGTSGVEQYF. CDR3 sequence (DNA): TGTGCCAGCAGCTCATCACCCGGGACTAGCGGGGTCGAGCAGTACTTC.

CDR3 protein: CAWSDSEDQPQHF. The CDR3 DNA reads TGTGCCTGGAGTGATTCGGAGGATCAGCCCCAGCATTTT. This chain joins TRBV30 and TRBJ1-5; D is ambiguous. The CDR3 is made up of 13 amino acids. V shed 1 base and J shed 5 bases, with 9 bases lying between them. Germline values: CDR1 GTSNPN, CDR2 SVGIG (reference sequence). The entire variable domain, with the rest obtained from reference TRBV30 and TRBJ1-5, is as follows: SQTIHQWPATLVQPVGSPLSLECTVEGTSNPNLYWYRQAAGRGLQLLFYSVGIGQISSEVPQNLSASRPQDRQFILSSKKLLLSDSGFYLCAWSDSEDQPQHFGDGTRLSIL.

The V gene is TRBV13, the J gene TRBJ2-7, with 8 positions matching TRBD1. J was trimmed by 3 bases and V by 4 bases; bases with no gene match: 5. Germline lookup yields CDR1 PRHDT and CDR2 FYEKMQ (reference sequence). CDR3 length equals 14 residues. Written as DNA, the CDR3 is TGTGCCAGCAGCTCCCGGACAGGGAGCTACGAGCAGTACTTC. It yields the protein CASSSRTGSYEQYF.

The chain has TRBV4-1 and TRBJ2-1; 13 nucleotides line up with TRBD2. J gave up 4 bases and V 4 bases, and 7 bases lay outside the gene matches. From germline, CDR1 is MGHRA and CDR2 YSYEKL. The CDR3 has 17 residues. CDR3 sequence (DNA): TGCGCCAGCAGCCCATTGCCGGGACTAGCGGGATACAATGAGCAGTTCTTC. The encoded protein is CASSPLPGLAGYNEQFF.

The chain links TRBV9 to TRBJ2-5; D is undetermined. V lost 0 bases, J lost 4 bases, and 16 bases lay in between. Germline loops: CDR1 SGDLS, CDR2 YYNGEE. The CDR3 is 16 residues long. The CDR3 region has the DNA TGTGCCAGCAGCGTAGTGGGGTCAGATACGGCAGAGACCCAGTACTTC. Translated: CASSVVGSDTAETQYF.

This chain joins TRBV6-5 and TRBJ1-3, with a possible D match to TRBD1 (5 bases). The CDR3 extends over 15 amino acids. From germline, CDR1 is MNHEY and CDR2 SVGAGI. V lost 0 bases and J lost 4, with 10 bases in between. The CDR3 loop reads CASSYSRGWGNTIYF. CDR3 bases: TGTGCCAGCAGTTACTCACGGGGGTGGGGAAACACCATATATTTT.

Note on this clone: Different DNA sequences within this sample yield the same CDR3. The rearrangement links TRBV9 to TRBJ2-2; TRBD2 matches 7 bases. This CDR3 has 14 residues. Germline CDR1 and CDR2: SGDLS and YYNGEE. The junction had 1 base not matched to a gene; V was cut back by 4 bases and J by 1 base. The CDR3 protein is CASSPGGNTGELFF. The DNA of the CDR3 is TGTGCCAGCAGCCCGGGAGGGAACACCGGGGAGCTGTTTTTT.

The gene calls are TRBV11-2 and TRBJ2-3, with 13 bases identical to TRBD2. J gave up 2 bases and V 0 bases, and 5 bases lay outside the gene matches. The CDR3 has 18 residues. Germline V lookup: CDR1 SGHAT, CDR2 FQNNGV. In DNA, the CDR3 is TGTGCCAGCAGCTTAGAACTGACTAGCGGGGGGAACACAGATACGCAGTATTTT. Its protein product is CASSLELTSGGNTDTQYF.

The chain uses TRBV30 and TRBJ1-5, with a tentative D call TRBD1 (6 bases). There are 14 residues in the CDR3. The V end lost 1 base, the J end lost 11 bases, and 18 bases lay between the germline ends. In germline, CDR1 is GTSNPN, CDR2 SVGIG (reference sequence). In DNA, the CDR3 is TGTGCCTGGAGTGGTGACAGGTTTGACCGGGCCCAGCATTTT. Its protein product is CAWSGDRFDRAQHF.

CDR3 bases: TGCGCCAGCAGCCAAGATATCGGGCTCAATTCACCCCTCCACTTT. Amino acids: CASSQDIGLNSPLHF. This rearrangement joins TRBV4-3 to TRBJ1-6; the D is unclear. Trimming shortened V by 0 bases and J by 7 bases, and 10 bases separated the two germline ends. The germline V gene encodes CDR1 LGHNA and CDR2 YSLEER. The CDR3 totals 15 residues.

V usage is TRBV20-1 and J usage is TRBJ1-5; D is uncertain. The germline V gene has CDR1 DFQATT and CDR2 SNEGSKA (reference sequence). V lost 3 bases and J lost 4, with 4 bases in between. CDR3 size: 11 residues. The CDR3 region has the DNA TGCAGTGCTAGTCGGAATCAGCCCCAGCATTTT. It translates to CSASRNQPQHF.

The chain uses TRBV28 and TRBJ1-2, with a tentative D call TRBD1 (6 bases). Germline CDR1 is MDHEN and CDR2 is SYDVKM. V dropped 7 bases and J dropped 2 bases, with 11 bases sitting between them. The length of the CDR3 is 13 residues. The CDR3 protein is CASTVDRNYGYTF. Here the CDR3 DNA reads TGTGCCAGCACCGTAGACAGGAACTATGGCTACACCTTC.